The sequence of this T cell receptor beta chain was determined in a study of cytomegalovirus exposure and HLA in healthy donors. Study-level background: In a later analysis, it was reported that the 110 or so validation repertoires had been produced on the same platform as the 500 to 750 repertoires belonging to the first cohort.

Comments on this clone: Its specificity is unknown.

Germline values: CDR1 SGHRS, CDR2 YFSETQ. V gave up 2 bases and J gave up 0 bases, with 8 bases separating them. This CDR3 region has 14 residues. Sequencing used immunoSEQ multiplex PCR; TCRdb keeps in-frame clones, though not all of them. This sample yields about 150,000 clones, of which 85% to 90% are seen a single time; 2.5% to 4% belongs to the top ten. The study, taken as a whole, reports: Investigators reported some 150 TCR beta chains as tied to cytomegalovirus.

The clonotype originates from a woman under 30 in good health and CMV-seropositive. The chain joins TRBV5-1 to TRBJ2-5; D uncertain. Sequencing was carried out using PBMCs. The CDR3 DNA reads TGCGCCAGCAGCTTAGCCGGTTACCAAGAGACCCAGTACTTC. This gives the protein CASSLAGYQETQYF. Full variable domain (outside the CDR3, taken from reference TRBV5-1 and TRBJ2-5): KAGVTQTPRYLIKTRGQQVTLSCSPISGHRSVSWYQQTPGQGLQFLFEYFSETQRNKGNFPGRFSGRQFSNSRSEMNVSTLELGDSALYLCASSLAGYQETQYFGPGTRLLVL.